These T cell receptor beta chains were read from a single sample in a study of T cell changes during pregnancy in multiple sclerosis. Produced via immunoSEQ multiplex PCR; TCRdb's table is partial and in-frame only. Found here are more than 95,000 clones, approximately 93% of them singletons; the top ten hold about 0.98%. Sequencing was performed on peripheral blood, taken after pregnancy. These TCRs come from a female donor with multiple sclerosis, enrolled in a pregnancy study. The CDR3 runs from the conserved cysteine through the conserved F or W. The D gene is left open where the match is weak. Size is omitted from some rows. Given values are once, few, many or a class for expanded clones.

D	J	size	V	CDR3	DNA
-	TRBJ2-2	-	TRBV10-1	CASSPTGRTGELFF	TGCGCCAGCAGCCCGACAGGGAGGACCGGGGAGCTGTTTTTT
TRBD1	TRBJ2-3	-	TRBV5-1	CASNLDRARGTDTQYF	TGCGCCAGCAACCTCGACAGGGCAAGGGGCACAGATACGCAGTATTTT
-	TRBJ1-5	-	TRBV6-5	CASSDRQPQHF	TGTGCCAGCAGTGATCGGCAGCCCCAGCATTTT
-	TRBJ2-1	-	TRBV6-5	CASRYFGEQFF	TGTGCCAGCAGGTACTTCGGGGAGCAGTTCTTC
TRBD2	TRBJ2-7	-	TRBV7-2	CASLLDGRASYEQYF	TGTGCCAGCCTCCTCGATGGGAGGGCCTCCTACGAGCAGTACTTC
TRBD1	TRBJ1-1	once	TRBV19	CASMTGGLMYTEAFF	TGTGCCAGTATGACAGGGGGTTTAATGTACACTGAAGCTTTCTTT
TRBD2	TRBJ2-3	-	TRBV27	CASSPGLVGTDTQYF	TGTGCCAGCAGTCCGGGACTAGTCGGCACAGATACGCAGTATTTT
-	TRBJ2-2	-	TRBV6-1	CASKFGPNTGELFF	TGTGCCAGCAAGTTCGGTCCGAACACCGGGGAGCTGTTTTTT
-	TRBJ2-5	-	TRBV28	CASSLVGLETQYF	TGTGCCAGCAGTTTGGTTGGACTGGAGACCCAGTACTTC
TRBD2	TRBJ2-7	-	TRBV5-1	CASSHHGGGNTAYEQYF	TGCGCCAGCAGCCACCATGGGGGGGGGAATACCGCTTACGAGCAGTACTTC
TRBD1	TRBJ1-5	-	TRBV28	CASATGGGNQPQHF	TGTGCCAGCGCGACAGGGGGCGGCAATCAGCCCCAGCATTTT
-	TRBJ1-1	-	TRBV27	CASSFKRNTEAFF	TGTGCCAGCAGTTTTAAGAGGAACACTGAAGCTTTCTTT
-	TRBJ1-1	once	TRBV27	CASSLSRWGDTEAFF	TGTGCCAGCAGTTTATCGAGGTGGGGGGACACTGAAGCTTTCTTT
TRBD1	TRBJ2-7	-	TRBV15	CATSSPPRTGLIHEQYF	TGTGCCACCAGCAGTCCCCCCCGGACAGGGTTGATCCACGAGCAGTACTTC
-	TRBJ1-2	-	TRBV2	CASRGRQAGANYGYTF	TGTGCCAGCAGGGGTAGACAGGCCGGAGCTAACTATGGCTACACCTTC
-	TRBJ1-3	-	TRBV30	CAWSQGSGNTIYF	TGTGCCTGGAGTCAGGGTTCTGGAAACACCATATATTTT
TRBD1	TRBJ2-2	-	TRBV10-3	CAIRGTETNTGELFF	TGTGCCATCAGGGGGACAGAGACGAACACCGGGGAGCTGTTTTTT
-	TRBJ2-7	-	TRBV5-1	CASSFQGGEQYF	TGCGCCAGCAGCTTCCAGGGGGGCGAGCAGTACTTC
-	TRBJ2-3	-	TRBV9	CASSVAGTQYF	TGTGCCAGCAGCGTAGCGGGTACGCAGTATTTT
TRBD2	TRBJ2-1	once	TRBV4-3	CASSQFLAGVTNRNEQFF	TGCGCCAGCAGCCAATTCCTAGCGGGAGTGACAAATCGCAATGAGCAGTTCTTC
TRBD2	TRBJ2-1	-	TRBV15	CATSRDVVAGGFYNEQFF	TGTGCCACCAGCAGAGATGTGGTAGCGGGAGGGTTCTACAATGAGCAGTTCTTC
TRBD1	TRBJ2-2	-	TRBV7-9	CASSYVFPGTGGGELFF	TGTGCCAGCAGCTACGTGTTCCCCGGGACAGGTGGCGGGGAGCTGTTTTTT
-	TRBJ2-7	-	TRBV5-4	CASSSRDSSYEQYF	TGTGCCAGCAGTTCACGGGACTCTTCCTACGAGCAGTACTTC
-	TRBJ2-2	-	TRBV30	CAWSDGSGTLNTGELFF	TGTGCCTGGAGTGACGGTTCGGGTACCCTGAACACCGGGGAGCTGTTTTTT
-	TRBJ1-4	-	TRBV11-2	CASSSQLGRAHRNEKLFF	TGTGCCAGCAGCTCCCAGCTTGGCAGGGCCCACCGTAATGAAAAACTGTTTTTT
-	TRBJ1-2	-	TRBV6-4	CASSVGGLTDYGYTF	TGTGCCAGCAGTGTGGGAGGTCTGACAGACTATGGCTACACCTTC
TRBD2	TRBJ2-3	-	TRBV7-8	CASSRRLAGPTDTQYF	TGTGCCAGCAGCCGTAGACTAGCGGGACCCACAGATACGCAGTATTTT
TRBD2	TRBJ2-7	-	TRBV6-5	CASSYVVAGGYEQYF	TGTGCCAGCAGTTACGTGGTAGCGGGAGGGTACGAGCAGTACTTC
TRBD1	TRBJ2-1	-	TRBV30	CAWSVALVQGGEQFF	TGTGCCTGGAGTGTAGCACTAGTACAGGGGGGTGAGCAGTTCTTC
-	TRBJ2-1	-	TRBV6-5	CASRGASEVGEQFF	TGTGCCAGCCGAGGTGCCTCGGAGGTGGGTGAGCAGTTCTTC
TRBD1	TRBJ2-1	-	TRBV4-3	CASSRGTGGINEQFF	TGCGCCAGCAGCCGCGGGACAGGGGGCATCAATGAGCAGTTCTTC
-	TRBJ1-2	-	TRBV27	CASTPRGAPGYTF	TGTGCCAGCACCCCCCGAGGAGCGCCTGGCTACACCTTC
TRBD1	TRBJ1-1	-	TRBV4-1	CASTLGAGGFNTEAFF	TGCGCCAGCACCCTCGGGGCAGGGGGCTTTAACACTGAAGCTTTCTTT
TRBD1	TRBJ1-2	-	TRBV18	CASSRDRAGTGGTNYGYTF	TGTGCCAGCTCACGAGACCGTGCCGGGACAGGGGGTACTAACTATGGCTACACCTTC
-	TRBJ2-3	-	TRBV5-1	CASSLGADTQYF	TGCGCCAGCAGCTTGGGGGCCGATACGCAGTATTTT
-	TRBJ2-2	-	TRBV10-2	CASSDRSETGELFF	TGCGCCAGCAGTGATCGGAGCGAAACCGGGGAGCTGTTTTTT
-	TRBJ1-1	-	TRBV7-9	CASSPAGGGAYTEAFF	TGTGCCAGCAGCCCCGCCGGCGGGGGGGCCTACACTGAAGCTTTCTTT
TRBD1	TRBJ1-1	once	TRBV7-9	CASSSWDSRNTEAFF	TGTGCCAGCAGCTCGTGGGACAGTCGGAACACTGAAGCTTTCTTT
-	TRBJ2-3	-	TRBV28	CASSFWGPSSTDTQYF	TGTGCCAGCAGTTTCTGGGGGCCTTCTAGCACAGATACGCAGTATTTT
-	TRBJ2-1	-	TRBV19	CASSWGLKKSSYNEQFF	TGTGCCAGTAGCTGGGGACTGAAAAAGAGCTCCTACAATGAGCAGTTCTTC
TRBD1	TRBJ2-4	-	TRBV11-2	CASSSMDRARIQYF	TGTGCCAGCAGCTCGATGGACAGGGCCAGGATTCAGTACTTC
-	TRBJ2-7	-	TRBV7-2	CASSFAGTRSYEQYF	TGTGCCAGCAGCTTCGCGGGAACACGGTCCTACGAGCAGTACTTC
-	TRBJ2-1	-	TRBV28	CASSFSGDNEQFF	TGTGCCAGCAGTTTTTCGGGGGACAATGAGCAGTTCTTC
-	TRBJ2-3	-	TRBV11-2	CASSYYTDTQYF	TGTGCCAGCAGCTACTACACAGATACGCAGTATTTT
TRBD2	TRBJ2-5	-	TRBV5-1	CASSPLAGEYQETQYF	TGCGCCAGCAGCCCCTTAGCGGGGGAGTACCAAGAGACCCAGTACTTC
TRBD2	TRBJ2-7	once	TRBV4-1	CASSQASGINFYEQYF	TGCGCCAGCAGCCAAGCTAGCGGGATAAATTTCTACGAGCAGTACTTC
TRBD1	TRBJ2-1	-	TRBV4-1	CASSRETGGPYNEQFF	TGCGCCAGCAGCCGAGAGACAGGGGGTCCTTACAATGAGCAGTTCTTC
-	TRBJ2-2	-	TRBV7-9	CASSLVMTANTGELFF	TGTGCCAGCAGCTTAGTGATGACAGCGAACACCGGGGAGCTGTTTTTT
TRBD1	TRBJ2-7	-	TRBV5-6	CASSLLGTGASYEQYF	TGTGCCAGCAGTCTCTTGGGGACAGGAGCCTCCTACGAGCAGTACTTC
TRBD2	TRBJ2-1	-	TRBV19	CASSKGPGLADPSYNEQFF	TGTGCCAGTAGTAAGGGGCCGGGACTAGCGGATCCCTCCTACAATGAGCAGTTCTTC
TRBD1	TRBJ2-7	-	TRBV12-5	CASGLGQGFEQYF	TGTGCTAGTGGTTTGGGACAGGGATTCGAGCAGTACTTC
TRBD2	TRBJ2-7	-	TRBV14	CASSQEGGGSYEQYF	TGTGCCAGCAGCCAAGAGGGCGGGGGCTCCTACGAGCAGTACTTC
-	TRBJ2-1	once	TRBV14	CASSQVSSGWYNEQFF	TGTGCCAGCAGCCAAGTGTCGAGCGGATGGTACAATGAGCAGTTCTTC
-	TRBJ2-2	-	TRBV4-1	CASSQGPGKGSGELFF	TGCGCCAGCAGCCAAGGTCCGGGAAAGGGATCCGGGGAGCTGTTTTTT
-	TRBJ2-2	-	TRBV7-2	CASSLRSRINTGELFF	TGTGCCAGCAGCTTAAGATCCAGGATAAACACCGGGGAGCTGTTTTTT
-	TRBJ1-2	-	TRBV5-1	CASSSGGVNYGYTF	TGCGCCAGCAGCTCCGGAGGGGTTAATTATGGCTACACCTTC
-	TRBJ1-2	few	TRBV27	CASRSYRVEVGYTF	TGTGCCAGCAGGTCTTACAGGGTTGAAGTCGGCTACACCTTC
-	TRBJ1-2	few	TRBV27	CASSFAGNSDYGYTF	TGTGCCAGCAGTTTCGCAGGAAACTCGGACTATGGCTACACCTTC
TRBD1	TRBJ2-5	-	TRBV27	CASSRFGQGRETQYF	TGTGCCAGCAGCCGCTTCGGACAGGGCCGGGAGACCCAGTACTTC